One sample yielded the 18 T cell receptor beta chains listed below, sequenced in a study of glioma-infiltrating T cells after dendritic cell vaccination. As to time point: after dendritic cell vaccination, including at tumor progression/relapse. Assay: immunoSEQ multiplex PCR; the TCRdb copy retains only in-frame clones and omits some. The repertoire holds around 60,000 clones, with approximately 87% as singletons. Sequences were derived from blood, sampled after dendritic cell vaccination. The source is a human donor with glioblastoma.

The gene calls are TRBV19 and TRBJ2-3; D is unresolved. Trimming shortened V by 5 bases and J by 4 bases, and 7 bases separated the two germline ends. The CDR3 has 12 amino acids. Germline V gene data show CDR1 as LNHDA and CDR2 as SQIVND (reference sequence). DNA of the CDR3: TGTGCCAGTAGTGTCCTAGCAGATACGCAGTATTTT. It translates to CASSVLADTQYF. Complete variable domain (other parts from reference TRBV19 and TRBJ2-3): DGGITQSPKYLFRKEGQNVTLSCEQNLNHDAMYWYRQDPGQGLRLIYYSQIVNDFQKGDIAEGYSVSREKKESFPLTVTSAQKNPTAFYLCASSVLADTQYFGPGTRLTVL.

Remarks on this clone: One end of the junction is discordant with germline, which a read error may explain. At the DNA level, this CDR3 is encoded by other sequences in the same sample as well. This rearrangement joins TRBV19 to TRBJ1-6; 7 nucleotides line up with TRBD1. In germline, CDR1 is LNHDA, CDR2 SQIVND (reference sequence). CDR3 size: 15 residues. Written as DNA, the CDR3 is TGTGCCAGTAGTATGCGGGACAGCTATAATTCCCCCCTCCACTTT. Protein sequence: CASSMRDSYNSPLHF.

This chain uses TRBV6-6 with TRBJ1-1; no clear D gene. The CDR3 is 15 residues long. The germline V and J ends were trimmed by 0 bases and 1 base, with 9 bases remaining between them. Germline V lookup: CDR1 MNHNY, CDR2 SVGAGI (reference sequence). The CDR3 loop is CASSYSSVWNTEAFF. In nucleotides, the CDR3 is TGTGCCAGCAGTTACTCTTCGGTTTGGAACACTGAAGCTTTCTTT.

The chain couples TRBV5-4 to TRBJ2-1; 11 bases map to TRBD2. The CDR3 contains 16 residues. The J segment lost 4 bases and the V segment lost 2 bases, leaving 5 bases of the junction unmatched. Germline-derived CDR1 and CDR2 are SGHNT and YYREEE (reference sequence). CDR3 DNA sequence: TGTGCCAGCAGCTTAACTAGCGGGGGCCTGTACAATGAGCAGTTCTTC. Residues: CASSLTSGGLYNEQFF.

The chain has TRBV7-2 and TRBJ2-5; D may be TRBD1 (5 bases). Per the germline V gene, CDR1 is SGHTA and CDR2 is FQGNSA. With 5 bases removed from V and 4 bases from J, the gap between germline ends came to 11 bases. The CDR3 is 13 residues long. CDR3 sequence (DNA): TGTGCCAGCAGCAGTGGGGCACGAGAGACCCAGTACTTC. Protein: CASSSGARETQYF.

Here the CDR3 reads CASSFSDYNEQFF. In DNA form, the CDR3 reads TGCGCCAGCAGCTTTTCAGACTACAATGAGCAGTTCTTC. The V and J genes are TRBV5-1 and TRBJ2-1; D uncertain. CDR1 SGHRS and CDR2 YFSETQ come from the germline V gene. This CDR3 region has 13 residues. V lost 2 bases to trimming and J lost 3 bases, with 6 bases between them. Full variable domain (remainder filled in from reference TRBV5-1 and TRBJ2-1): KAGVTQTPRYLIKTRGQQVTLSCSPISGHRSVSWYQQTPGQGLQFLFEYFSETQRNKGNFPGRFSGRQFSNSRSEMNVSTLELGDSALYLCASSFSDYNEQFFGPGTRLTVL.

This clone was seen more than once but under ten times. The V gene is TRBV29-1, the J gene TRBJ1-2; TRBD1 might be the D (6 bases). The CDR3 covers 13 residues. V shed 5 bases and J shed 5 bases, with 15 bases lying between them. CDR1 is SQVTM and CDR2 is ANQGSEA in the germline V gene. This CDR3 is CSVRTGRDYGYTF. CDR3 DNA: TGCAGCGTTCGTACAGGGAGGGATTATGGCTACACCTTC.

This sequence joins TRBV27 and TRBJ2-1, with TRBD1 as a possible D gene (6 bases). The CDR3 runs to 12 residues. The V gene lost 2 bases and the J gene lost 7 bases, with 6 bases spanning the gap. Germline V gene data show CDR1 as MNHEY and CDR2 as SMNVEV (reference sequence). The CDR3, as DNA: TGTGCCAGCAGTTTAACAGGGAATGAGCAGTTCTTC. Translating it yields CASSLTGNEQFF.

This clone was counted a single time. In nucleotides, the CDR3 is TGTGCCAGTAGCCACCCCGCCTACCCTTCAAACGAGCAGTACTTC. This gives the protein CASSHPAYPSNEQYF. J is TRBJ2-7 and V is TRBV19; no clear D gene. Trimming cost V 6 bases and J 5 bases, with 20 bases left between them. The V gene's germline CDR1 is LNHDA and CDR2 SQIVND (reference sequence). CDR3 length equals 15 residues.

This clone was recorded a few times. The chain carries TRBV2 and TRBJ1-1; 9 nucleotides align to TRBD1. Trimming removed 8 bases from V and 7 bases from J; junction bases left unmatched: 2. This CDR3 has 11 amino acids. Germline V CDR1 and CDR2: SNHLY, FYNNEI. The CDR3 is CASLGQGEAFF. In DNA, the CDR3 is TGTGCCAGCTTGGGACAGGGTGAAGCTTTCTTT.

This chain uses TRBV19 with TRBJ1-5, with D unclear. Trimming removed 3 bases from V and 6 bases from J, with 9 bases in between. Germline CDR1 and CDR2: LNHDA and SQIVND (reference sequence). This CDR3 has 13 residues. In DNA form, the CDR3 reads TGTGCCAGTAGTATTCCTTCCCGTCAGCCCCAGCATTTT. Translating it yields CASSIPSRQPQHF.

The V and J genes are TRBV29-1 and TRBJ2-3; TRBD2 is a possible D gene (6 bases). There are 14 residues in the CDR3. Germline V gene sequence: CDR1 SQVTM, CDR2 ANQGSEA. Trimming pared 7 bases from V and 6 bases from J, leaving 20 bases between. CDR3 in DNA: TGCAGCGCGCCCGAGATAGTTGGGGGGGATACGCAGTATTTT. Its protein is CSAPEIVGGDTQYF.

V and J are TRBV7-2 and TRBJ2-3; 9 bases fit TRBD2. The CDR3 length is 16 residues. Germline V gene data show CDR1 as SGHTA and CDR2 as FQGNSA. J gave up 4 bases and V 2 bases, and 7 bases lay outside the gene matches. The CDR3: CASSLISSGGSDTQYF. CDR3 DNA sequence: TGTGCCAGCAGCTTAATTTCAAGCGGGGGGTCAGATACGCAGTATTTT.

V gene TRBV9 combines with J gene TRBJ2-1; 10 bases map to TRBD2. Germline V gene lookup returns CDR1 SGDLS and CDR2 YYNGEE. This CDR3 spans 15 amino acids. Germline trimming cut 2 bases from V and 8 bases from J; bases unmatched to any gene: 7. CDR3 region: CASSVSGGAGHEQFF. The CDR3 DNA sequence: TGTGCCAGCAGCGTCAGCGGGGGGGCAGGACATGAGCAGTTCTTC. The whole variable domain, remainder taken from reference TRBV9 and TRBJ2-1, is DSGVTQTPKHLITATGQRVTLRCSPRSGDLSVYWYQQSLDQGLQFLIQYYNGEERAKGNILERFSAQQFPDLHSELNLSSLELGDSALYFCASSVSGGAGHEQFFGPGTRLTVL.

The count of this clone is one. One junction end disagrees with the germline gene, perhaps due to a read error. This sample includes further DNA sequences coding for the same CDR3. The chain employs TRBV27 and TRBJ2-3; D call uncertain. CDR3 length equals 13 residues. Germline CDR1 and CDR2: MNHEY and SMNVEV (reference sequence). CDR3 sequence reads: CASSSDEADTQYF. The CDR3 nucleotides are TGCGCCAGCAGTTCCGATGAGGCAGATACGCAGTATTTT.

The rearrangement uses TRBV7-9 and TRBJ2-7; D not resolved. V was clipped by 2 bases and J by 0 bases, with 14 bases between them. CDR1 is SEHNR and CDR2 is FQNEAQ in the germline V gene (reference sequence). This CDR3 is 16 amino acids long. The CDR3 coding sequence is TGTGCCAGCAGCTTAACTGACAACCACCCCTCCTACGAGCAGTACTTC. Translating gives CASSLTDNHPSYEQYF.

The chain links TRBV6-5 to TRBJ2-1; 9 nucleotides align to TRBD1. Losses at the gene ends were 6 bases for V and 9 bases for J; bases not matched to a gene: 12. Germline-derived CDR1 and CDR2 are MNHEY and SVGAGI. The CDR3 is made up of 15 amino acids. The CDR3 reads CASRSGTGSSSEQFF. The CDR3 DNA sequence: TGTGCCAGCAGGTCCGGGACAGGGAGTTCGAGTGAGCAGTTCTTC.

The chain joins TRBV4-3 to TRBJ2-3, with TRBD1 matching over 7 bases. V shed 4 bases and J 3 bases; nucleotides not matched to a gene: 7. Looked up from germline, CDR1 is LGHNA and CDR2 is YSLEER. This CDR3 spans 15 amino acids. The CDR3 nucleotides read TGCGCCAGCAGCCTCCGACAGGGTCGGACAGATACGCAGTATTTT. It specifies CASSLRQGRTDTQYF.